This T cell receptor beta chain was sequenced during a study of blood T cell repertoires in COVID-19. Across the whole study: COVID-19 samples from acute and convalescent phases originated in the United States, Italy and Spain.

Using immunoSEQ multiplex PCR, the repertoire was profiled, and TCRdb retains in-frame clones only, with some absent. The sample comprises under 85,000 clones, roughly 85% of which are singletons, and over 4% rests with the top ten. The CDR3 sequence is 15 residues long. In germline, CDR1 is MGHDK, CDR2 SYGVNS. With 5 bases removed from V and 2 bases from J, the gap between germline ends came to 12 bases. The material sequenced was peripheral blood. This rearrangement joins TRBV25-1 to TRBJ1-4; TRBD1 is a possible D gene (6 bases). The TCR was taken from a woman older than 75 with active or convalescent COVID-19. In DNA, the CDR3 is TGTGCCAGCAGTATAACAGGGTCTACTAATGAAAAACTGTTTTTT. Translation: CASSITGSTNEKLFF. The whole variable domain, filled in from reference TRBV25-1 and TRBJ1-4, reads EADIYQTPRYLVIGTGKKITLECSQTMGHDKMYWYQQDPGMELHLIHYSYGVNSTEKGDLSSESTVSRIRTEHFPLTLESARPSHTSQYLCASSITGSTNEKLFFGSGTQLSVL.